This T cell receptor beta chain comes out of a study of blood T cell repertoires in COVID-19. For the study at large: Acute and convalescent COVID-19 samples came from the United States, Italy and Spain.

Seattle patient enrollment occurred during active infection, with longitudinal follow-up thereafter. In the original processing: Reference gene primer amplification in the assay estimated nucleated cell counts. Some clones are missing from TCRdb's copy, which holds only in-frame ones; the method was immunoSEQ multiplex PCR. D and trimming come from the DNA, and the V and J calls and clone size come from that table. Altogether approximately 270,000 clones are present, approximately 88% being singletons, with the ten largest covering just under 6.5%. V shed 6 bases, J shed 5 bases, and the junction held 8 bases outside the gene matches. The CDR3 sequence is 15 residues long. The germline V gene has CDR1 KGHDR and CDR2 SFDVKD.

Material: peripheral blood. The TCR originated in a woman aged 30 to 39 with COVID-19, enrolled during active disease. V and J are TRBV24-1 and TRBJ1-5, with 8 positions matching TRBD1. The CDR3 bases are TGTGCCACCAGTAGGGCAGGGGGCCTAGATCAGCCCCAGCATTTT. It translates to CATSRAGGLDQPQHF.